The TCR beta chain described here comes from a study of blood T cell repertoires in COVID-19. Study-level background: From T cells, B-cell-depleted T cells, or PBMCs came the material, which was cDNA or gDNA.

Some clones are missing from TCRdb's copy, which holds only in-frame ones; the method was immunoSEQ multiplex PCR. The table includes roughly 130,000 clones, roughly 90% detected once. From germline, CDR1 is SGHTS and CDR2 YDEGEE. The trim removed 4 bases at V and 0 bases at J, leaving 15 bases unmatched. The CDR3 runs 18 residues. This clone was picked up one time. The identical CDR3 is also encoded by other nucleotide sequences in the sample. The receptor was derived from a middle-aged man with acute or convalescent COVID-19. The rearrangement uses TRBV5-8 and TRBJ2-7; 8 positions agree with TRBD2. Sequencing was performed on peripheral blood. The CDR3 nucleotides read TGTGCCAGCAGCCGAAAAGGGCTAGCGGGCCCGAGCTCCTACGAGCAGTACTTC. Translation: CASSRKGLAGPSSYEQYF.